The clone carrying this T cell receptor (beta chain) has more than one count but fewer than ten. Its target is not known. 5'RACE with constant-segment primers built TCRalpha and TCRbeta cDNA libraries with UMIs. MiXCR, run by TCRdb on the 5' RACE reads, gives a single entry per CDR3 protein. This sample has roughly 180,000 distinct CDR3 sequences, with roughly 18% found just once. This sample was taken from a study of T-cell memory formation after mild COVID-19. Whole-study context: Clusters of TCRs were largely donor specific.

Whole-study results and caveats: CD4/CD8 balance held among clones contracting day 15 to 85, and later expanders leaned CD4+.

This CDR3 has 14 amino acids. The germline V and J ends were trimmed by 5 bases and 4 bases, with 12 bases remaining between them. Germline lookup yields CDR1 SEHNR and CDR2 FQNEAQ (reference sequence). Input material: PBMCs or a T cell subset sorted from them (not recorded which). The sequence came from a man between 18 and 29 years old who had mild COVID-19 (a few samples of this study predate the infection). Cell type and time point are not known. The V gene is TRBV7-9, the J gene TRBJ2-1, with D possibly being TRBD1 (6 bases). For the CDR3, the DNA is TGTGCCAGCAGCCCGCGCCAGGGGTACAATGAGCAGTTCTTC. Translating it yields CASSPRQGYNEQFF.